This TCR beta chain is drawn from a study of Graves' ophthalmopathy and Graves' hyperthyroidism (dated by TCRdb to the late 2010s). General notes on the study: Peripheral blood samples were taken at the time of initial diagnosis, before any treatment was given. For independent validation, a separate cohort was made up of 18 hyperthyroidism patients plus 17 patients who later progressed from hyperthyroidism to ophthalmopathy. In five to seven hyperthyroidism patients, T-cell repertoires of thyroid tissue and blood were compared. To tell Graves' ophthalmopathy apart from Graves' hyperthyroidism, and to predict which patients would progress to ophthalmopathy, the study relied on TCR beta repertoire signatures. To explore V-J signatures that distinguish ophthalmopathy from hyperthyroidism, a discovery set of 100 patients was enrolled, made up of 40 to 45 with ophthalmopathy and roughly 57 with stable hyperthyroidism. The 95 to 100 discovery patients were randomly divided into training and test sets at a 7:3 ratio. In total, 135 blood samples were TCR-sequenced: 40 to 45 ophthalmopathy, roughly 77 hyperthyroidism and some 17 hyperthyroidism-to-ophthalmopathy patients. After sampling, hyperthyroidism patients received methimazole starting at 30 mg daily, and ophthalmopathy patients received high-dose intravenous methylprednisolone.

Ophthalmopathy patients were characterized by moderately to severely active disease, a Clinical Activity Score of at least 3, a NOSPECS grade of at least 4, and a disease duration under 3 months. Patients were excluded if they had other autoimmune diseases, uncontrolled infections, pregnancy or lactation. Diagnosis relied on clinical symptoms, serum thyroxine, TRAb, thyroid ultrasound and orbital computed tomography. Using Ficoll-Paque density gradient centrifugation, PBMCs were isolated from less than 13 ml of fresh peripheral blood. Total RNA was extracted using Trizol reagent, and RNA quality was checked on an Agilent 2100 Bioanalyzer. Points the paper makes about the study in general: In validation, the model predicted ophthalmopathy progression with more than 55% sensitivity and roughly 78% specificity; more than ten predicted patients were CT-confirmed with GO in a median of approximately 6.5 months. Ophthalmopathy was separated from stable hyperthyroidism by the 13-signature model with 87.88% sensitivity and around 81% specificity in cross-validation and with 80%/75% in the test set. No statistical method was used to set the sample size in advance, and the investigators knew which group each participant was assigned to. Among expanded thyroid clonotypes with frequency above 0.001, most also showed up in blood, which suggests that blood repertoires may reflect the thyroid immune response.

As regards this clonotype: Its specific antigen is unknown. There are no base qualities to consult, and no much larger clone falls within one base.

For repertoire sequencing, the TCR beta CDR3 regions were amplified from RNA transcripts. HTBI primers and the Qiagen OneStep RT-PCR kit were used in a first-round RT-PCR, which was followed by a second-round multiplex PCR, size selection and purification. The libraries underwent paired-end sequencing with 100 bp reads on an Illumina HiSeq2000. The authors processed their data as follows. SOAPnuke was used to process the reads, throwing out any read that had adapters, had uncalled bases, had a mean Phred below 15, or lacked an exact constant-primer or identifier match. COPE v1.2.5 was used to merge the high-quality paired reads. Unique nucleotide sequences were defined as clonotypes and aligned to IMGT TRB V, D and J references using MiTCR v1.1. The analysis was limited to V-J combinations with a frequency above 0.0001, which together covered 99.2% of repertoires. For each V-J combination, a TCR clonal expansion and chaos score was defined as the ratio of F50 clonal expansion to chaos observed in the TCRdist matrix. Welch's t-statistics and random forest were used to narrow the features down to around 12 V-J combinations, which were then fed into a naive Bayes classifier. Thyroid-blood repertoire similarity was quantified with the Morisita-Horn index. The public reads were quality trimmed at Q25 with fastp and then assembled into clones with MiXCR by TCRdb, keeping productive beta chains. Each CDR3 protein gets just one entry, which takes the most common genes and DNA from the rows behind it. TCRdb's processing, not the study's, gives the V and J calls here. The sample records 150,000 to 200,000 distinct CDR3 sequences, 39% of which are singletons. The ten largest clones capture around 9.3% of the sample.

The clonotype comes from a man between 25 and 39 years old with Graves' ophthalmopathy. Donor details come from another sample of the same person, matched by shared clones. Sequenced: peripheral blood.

In nucleotide form, the sequence is TGTGCCAGCAGTTTGAATAAAGGCGGGGAGCTGTTTTTT. The translation is CASSLNKGGELFF. The chain couples TRBV12-3 or TRBV12-4 to TRBJ2-2, with no confident D gene call. V lost 3 bases and J lost 7 bases; the stretch between them is 9 bases long. The CDR3 spans 13 residues, from the cysteine through the phenylalanine. CDR3 DNA only is kept here, 39 bases in frame from base 1.